This T cell receptor (beta chain) was sequenced during a study of T-cell reconstitution after alpha-beta-depleted transplantation in children. Germline CDR1 and CDR2: MNHEY and SVGEGT. The CDR3 spans 10 residues. About this clonotype itself: What it recognizes is unknown. One end of the junction does not line up with germline, which may come from a read error.

Unique molecular identifiers featured in how the TCRbeta library was prepared. Using its own MiXCR run on the PCR reads, TCRdb lists one record per CDR3 protein. This sample carries 780,000 or so distinct CDR3 sequences, around 17% of them seen once, and the ten largest clones take approximately 4.5%. The study's findings and limits: Several hundred expanded graft clones reportedly supplied alpha-beta T cells about two months after transplant. Some patients' high day-60 TCRbeta diversity was traced to surviving recipient T cells and thymic progenitors. T cells produced anew were the main source of T-cell counts and diversity one year after transplant.

Sequences were derived from PBMCs, mostly from graft donor cells, sampled 360 days after TCRalphabeta/CD19-depleted stem cell transplant. V gene TRBV6-2 or TRBV6-3 combines with J gene TRBJ2-7; perhaps TRBD2 as D (6 bases). The receptor comes from a male patient aged 10-17 years who had a stem cell transplant for acute lymphoblastic leukemia, so the T cells may come from the graft donor. CDR3 loop: CASSYGGLFF. The CDR3 region has the DNA TGTGCCAGCAGTTACGGGGGACTCTTCTTC.